A selection of T cell receptor beta chains follows, all from one sample in a study of cytomegalovirus exposure and HLA in healthy donors. Using immunoSEQ multiplex PCR, the repertoire was profiled, and TCRdb retains in-frame clones only, with some absent. The sample consists of some 120,000 clones, approximately 77% of them appearing once. Sequenced input: PBMCs. These receptors all stem from a man aged 18 to 29 in good health and CMV-seronegative. Each CDR3 is given with its conserved first and last residue. Each record gives: V gene, D gene, CDR3 length, J gene, CDR3 protein. A D gene is named only where the DNA matches it firmly.

V: TRBV9; D: -; length: 16; J: TRBJ1-3; CDR3: CASSVGTVPPGNTIYF
V: TRBV5-1; D: -; length: 13; J: TRBJ1-1; CDR3: CASSLRAGSEAFF
V: TRBV19; D: -; length: 15; J: TRBJ1-5; CDR3: CARAQGKGRRQPQHF
V: TRBV5-1; D: TRBD1; length: 16; J: TRBJ2-1; CDR3: CASSLGGTGGNNEQFF
V: TRBV19; D: -; length: 14; J: TRBJ1-2; CDR3: CASSIAAGTYGYTF
V: TRBV19; D: TRBD1; length: 16; J: TRBJ2-2; CDR3: CASSDQGGLVTGELFF
V: TRBV27; D: TRBD2; length: 16; J: TRBJ2-7; CDR3: CASSSGLAGVSYEQYF
V: TRBV15; D: -; length: 14; J: TRBJ2-7; CDR3: CATSRDRGFHEQYF
V: TRBV11-2; D: -; length: 16; J: TRBJ2-2; CDR3: CASSLVGGSNTGELFF
V: TRBV5-1; D: TRBD1; length: 14; J: TRBJ1-4; CDR3: CASRQGAQGEKLFF
V: TRBV5-6; D: TRBD1; length: 15; J: TRBJ1-6; CDR3: CASSLPGQGNSPLHF
V: TRBV10-3; D: TRBD1; length: 17; J: TRBJ1-3; CDR3: CAIRAPDRGYDPNTIYF
V: TRBV5-8; D: -; length: 15; J: TRBJ1-5; CDR3: CASSFDRTYDQPQHF
V: TRBV6-5; D: -; length: 14; J: TRBJ1-6; CDR3: CASSWSPDNSPLHF
V: TRBV9; D: TRBD2; length: 17; J: TRBJ2-5; CDR3: CASSPRPGTSGLETQYF
V: TRBV5-4; D: -; length: 13; J: TRBJ1-5; CDR3: CASSLDEGGPQHF
V: TRBV19; D: TRBD1; length: 14; J: TRBJ2-1; CDR3: CASSIGQGAYEQFF
V: TRBV6-5; D: TRBD2; length: 16; J: TRBJ2-5; CDR3: CASSYVGLAGGETQYF
V: TRBV14; D: -; length: 15; J: TRBJ1-2; CDR3: CASSQTTGMGGGYTF
V: TRBV9; D: TRBD1; length: 15; J: TRBJ1-5; CDR3: CASSPHWDRNQPQHF
V: TRBV10-2; D: -; length: 14; J: TRBJ1-1; CDR3: CASRTLSGAPEAFF
V: TRBV5-4; D: TRBD2; length: 18; J: TRBJ2-7; CDR3: CASSLGHIRGGEWYEQYF
V: TRBV15; D: -; length: 15; J: TRBJ2-3; CDR3: CATSRVGQTTDTQYF
V: TRBV27; D: -; length: 16; J: TRBJ2-3; CDR3: CASSLSTDYLTDTQYF
V: TRBV5-1; D: TRBD1; length: 14; J: TRBJ2-1; CDR3: CASSWGQSYNEQFF
V: TRBV2; D: -; length: 13; J: TRBJ1-5; CDR3: CASRGDSYQPQHF
V: TRBV14; D: TRBD2; length: 16; J: TRBJ2-1; CDR3: CASSQVASGGANEQFF
V: TRBV4-2; D: -; length: 17; J: TRBJ1-3; CDR3: CASSQDGWTAERNTIYF
V: TRBV19; D: TRBD1; length: 15; J: TRBJ1-2; CDR3: CASSIGDRGSDGYTF
V: TRBV5-1; D: TRBD1; length: 15; J: TRBJ1-4; CDR3: CASSRTGTDGEKLFF
V: TRBV6-6; D: -; length: 12; J: TRBJ1-1; CDR3: CASSHEGGRAFF
V: TRBV2; D: TRBD2; length: 13; J: TRBJ2-1; CDR3: CASSGTRFNEQFF
V: TRBV6-5; D: -; length: 14; J: TRBJ1-1; CDR3: CASSYKSGHTEAFF
V: TRBV14; D: -; length: 11; J: TRBJ1-2; CDR3: CASSQGHGYTF
V: TRBV6-6; D: -; length: 15; J: TRBJ2-1; CDR3: CASSGRQDPYNEQFF
V: TRBV7-2; D: -; length: 14; J: TRBJ2-2; CDR3: CASSKQGRTGELFF
V: TRBV9; D: TRBD2; length: 16; J: TRBJ2-5; CDR3: CASSVGLAGGLETQYF
V: TRBV19; D: TRBD2; length: 16; J: TRBJ2-1; CDR3: CASSGGLAVSYNEQFF
V: TRBV6-1; D: TRBD2; length: 15; J: TRBJ2-3; CDR3: CASSESSGGKDTQYF
V: TRBV6-1; D: TRBD1; length: 14; J: TRBJ2-7; CDR3: CASSEGDSSYEQYF
V: TRBV6-4; D: TRBD1; length: 14; J: TRBJ2-2; CDR3: CASTGTGNTGELFF
V: TRBV13; D: -; length: 14; J: TRBJ2-7; CDR3: CASSLEGRLYEQYF
V: TRBV5-1; D: TRBD2; length: 14; J: TRBJ2-7; CDR3: CASSLEGTSCEQYF
V: TRBV4-3; D: TRBD1; length: 16; J: TRBJ2-7; CDR3: CASSQDRDREGYEQYF
V: TRBV5-4; D: -; length: 14; J: TRBJ1-1; CDR3: CASSRSLGDTEAFF
V: TRBV6-5; D: -; length: 16; J: TRBJ1-3; CDR3: CASSYSTGSSGNTIYF
V: TRBV27; D: TRBD2; length: 16; J: TRBJ2-1; CDR3: CASSPHTSGGYNEQFF
V: TRBV18; D: TRBD1; length: 14; J: TRBJ1-2; CDR3: CASSPTTGAPYVTF
V: TRBV21-1; D: -; length: 13; J: TRBJ2-1; CDR3: CASSVGEYNEQFF
V: TRBV13; D: TRBD1; length: 15; J: TRBJ2-5; CDR3: CASSTRRDSQETQYF
V: TRBV6-5; D: -; length: 11; J: TRBJ2-7; CDR3: CASSDSKEQYF